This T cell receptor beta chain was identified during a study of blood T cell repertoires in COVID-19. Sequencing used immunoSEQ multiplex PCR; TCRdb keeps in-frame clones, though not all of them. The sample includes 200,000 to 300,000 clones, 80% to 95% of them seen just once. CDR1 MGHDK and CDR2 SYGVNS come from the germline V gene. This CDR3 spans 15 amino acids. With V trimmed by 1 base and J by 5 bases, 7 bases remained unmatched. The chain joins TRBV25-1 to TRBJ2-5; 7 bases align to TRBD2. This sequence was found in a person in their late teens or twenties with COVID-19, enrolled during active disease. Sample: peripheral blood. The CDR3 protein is CASSELWGGAETQYF. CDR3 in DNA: TGTGCCAGCAGTGAATTGTGGGGAGGGGCGGAGACCCAGTACTTC.